The 29 T cell receptor beta chains listed next were all sequenced from one sample in a study of blood T cell repertoires in COVID-19 (dated by TCRdb to 2018 to 2021). Library creation used the immunoSEQ multiplex PCR assay. The source is immuneACCESS, and TCRdb retained only in-frame sequences with V and J called. Part of the clones is not carried over; for the studies checked, unresolved V genes explain less than half of this, and the remainder is unexplained. The sample yields hundreds of thousands of clones; about 89% were counted once. The top ten hold 7.5% to 9.5% of the sample. The sequenced material came from peripheral blood. Every receptor here comes from a woman in her fifties or sixties with COVID-19, enrolled during active disease.

For this clone: This specimen includes other DNA sequences encoding the same CDR3. The rearrangement links TRBV5-1 to TRBJ2-2; no clear D gene. Trimming stripped 2 bases from V and 1 base from J, with 6 bases between. Germline V lookup: CDR1 SGHRS, CDR2 YFSETQ. The CDR3 covers 14 residues. CDR3 DNA sequence: TGCGCCAGCAGCTTCCGAGGGAACACCGGGGAGCTGTTTTTT. Translated, it gives CASSFRGNTGELFF. Looking up the rest from reference TRBV5-1 and TRBJ2-2 gives the full variable domain: KAGVTQTPRYLIKTRGQQVTLSCSPISGHRSVSWYQQTPGQGLQFLFEYFSETQRNKGNFPGRFSGRQFSNSRSEMNVSTLELGDSALYLCASSFRGNTGELFFGEGSRLTVL.

The chain has TRBV3-1 (or the pseudogene TRBV3-2) and TRBJ1-1, with 8 positions matching TRBD1. V was clipped by 5 bases and J by 5 bases; unmatched bases: 7. Germline loops: CDR1 LGHDT, CDR2 YNNKEL (reference sequence). The CDR3 sequence is 14 residues long. The CDR3 reads CASSDRGLGTEAFF. Here the CDR3 DNA reads TGTGCCAGCAGCGACAGGGGATTGGGGACTGAAGCTTTCTTT.

The chain uses TRBV19 and TRBJ2-5; 8 nucleotides line up with TRBD1. The CDR3 spans 16 residues. V was clipped by 3 bases and J by 6 bases; unmatched bases: 12. CDR1 is LNHDA, CDR2 SQIVND, per germline (reference sequence). Here the CDR3 reads CASSMGLARGQQTQYF. The CDR3 coding sequence is TGTGCCAGTAGTATGGGCCTCGCCAGGGGGCAACAGACCCAGTACTTC. The full variable domain, its missing parts supplied by reference TRBV19 and TRBJ2-5, is DGGITQSPKYLFRKEGQNVTLSCEQNLNHDAMYWYRQDPGQGLRLIYYSQIVNDFQKGDIAEGYSVSREKKESFPLTVTSAQKNPTAFYLCASSMGLARGQQTQYFGPGTRLLVL.

The chain joins TRBV4-1 to TRBJ1-1; a possible D gene is TRBD1 (5 bases). The CDR3 is 15 amino acids. The ends were cut back, 5 bases at V and 1 base at J, with 14 bases in the middle. Germline V CDR1 and CDR2: MGHRA, YSYEKL. The CDR3 protein is CASSSAAGKNTEAFF. The CDR3 DNA sequence: TGCGCCAGCAGCTCCGCTGCAGGGAAGAACACTGAAGCTTTCTTT.

The rearrangement joins TRBV13 to TRBJ2-3; 8 positions match TRBD2. The germline V gene encodes CDR1 PRHDT and CDR2 FYEKMQ (reference sequence). J gave up 0 bases and V 7 bases, and 3 bases lay outside the gene matches. The CDR3 runs to 14 residues. The CDR3: CASTAGGSTDTQYF. Here the CDR3 DNA reads TGTGCCAGCACGGCGGGGGGCAGCACAGATACGCAGTATTTT.

The V call is TRBV9, the J call TRBJ2-7; 13 positions match TRBD2. V was pared by 4 bases and J by 3 bases, with 4 bases of the junction left unmatched. In germline, CDR1 is SGDLS, CDR2 YYNGEE. This CDR3 is 15 amino acids long. Written as DNA, the CDR3 is TGTGCCAGCAGCCCAAGGACTAGCGGGGGCTACGAGCAGTACTTC. Translated: CASSPRTSGGYEQYF. Based on the CDR3 plus reference TRBV9 and TRBJ2-7, the full variable domain is DSGVTQTPKHLITATGQRVTLRCSPRSGDLSVYWYQQSLDQGLQFLIQYYNGEERAKGNILERFSAQQFPDLHSELNLSSLELGDSALYFCASSPRTSGGYEQYFGPGTRLTVT.

Written as DNA, the CDR3 is TGTGCCAGCAGCCTTGTCCCAGGGGTTACCGGGGAGCTGTTTTTT. This codes for CASSLVPGVTGELFF. This chain connects TRBV14 to TRBJ2-2; TRBD1 is a possible D gene (6 bases). Trimming pared 4 bases from V and 5 bases from J, leaving 14 bases between. The germline V gene has CDR1 SGHDN and CDR2 FVKESK. CDR3 length equals 15 residues. Complete variable domain (other parts from reference TRBV14 and TRBJ2-2): EAGVTQFPSHSVIEKGQTVTLRCDPISGHDNLYWYRRVMGKEIKFLLHFVKESKQDESGMPNNRFLAERTGGTYSTLKVQPAELEDSGVYFCASSLVPGVTGELFFGEGSRLTVL.

The chain links TRBV27 to TRBJ2-7; D may be TRBD1 (5 bases). The V and J ends lost 5 bases and 0 bases respectively, with 20 bases between them. The V gene's germline CDR1 is MNHEY and CDR2 SMNVEV (reference sequence). The CDR3 extends over 17 amino acids. CDR3 region: CASSPSQGLVDSYEQYF. CDR3 DNA sequence: TGTGCCAGCAGTCCCAGTCAGGGTCTGGTTGACTCCTACGAGCAGTACTTC.

The chain uses TRBV9 and TRBJ1-6; tentatively, D is TRBD1 (6 bases). The CDR3 consists of 16 residues. V lost 3 bases and J 1 base, leaving 11 bases between the germline ends. Germline-derived CDR1 and CDR2 are SGDLS and YYNGEE. This CDR3 is CASSEQGASYNSPLHF. CDR3 DNA sequence: TGTGCCAGCAGCGAACAGGGAGCGTCCTATAATTCACCCCTCCACTTT.

The chain joins TRBV3-1 (or the pseudogene TRBV3-2) to TRBJ1-2, with a weak D call TRBD1 (5 bases). Germline-derived CDR1 and CDR2 are LGHDT and YNNKEL (reference sequence). The V gene lost 1 base and the J gene lost 7 bases, with 10 bases spanning the gap. This CDR3 has 13 residues. CDR3 in DNA: TGTGCCAGCAGCCAAGGGGGGGATGGTGGCTACACCTTC. Residues: CASSQGGDGGYTF.

V is TRBV15 and J is TRBJ1-5; D is undetermined. Germline-derived CDR1 and CDR2 are LNHNV and YYDKDF (reference sequence). V lost 0 bases, J lost 4 bases, and 7 bases lay in between. The CDR3 consists of 14 residues. As DNA, the CDR3 is TGTGCCACCAGCAGAGATTGGAGGAATCAGCCCCAGCATTTT. Translating gives CATSRDWRNQPQHF. The full variable domain, its missing parts supplied by reference TRBV15 and TRBJ1-5, is DAMVIQNPRYQVTQFGKPVTLSCSQTLNHNVMYWYQQKSSQAPKLLFHYYDKDFNNEADTPDNFQSRRPNTSFCFLDIRSPGLGDTAMYLCATSRDWRNQPQHFGDGTRLSIL.

This sequence joins TRBV5-1 and TRBJ2-1; 9 bases are a match to TRBD1. The germline V gene has CDR1 SGHRS and CDR2 YFSETQ. The CDR3 covers 15 residues. V gave up 7 bases and J gave up 6 bases; unmatched junction bases: 11. CDR3 region: CASSPSGQGVNEQFF. CDR3 DNA: TGCGCCAGCTCCCCCTCGGGACAGGGAGTCAATGAGCAGTTCTTC.

The chain carries TRBV25-1 and TRBJ2-3; 7 bases align to TRBD2. CDR1 is MGHDK, CDR2 SYGVNS, per germline. The CDR3 has 14 amino acids. The junction had 6 bases not matched to a gene; V was cut back by 8 bases and J by 1 base. The CDR3 is CASGLAGGTDTQYF. CDR3 DNA sequence: TGTGCCAGCGGACTTGCGGGGGGCACAGATACGCAGTATTTT.

V gene TRBV10-3 combines with J gene TRBJ1-2, with 7 bases identical to TRBD1. Germline V lookup: CDR1 ENHRY, CDR2 SYGVKD. V lost 10 bases, J lost 4 bases, and 12 bases stayed unmatched. The CDR3 extends over 14 amino acids. CDR3 in amino acids: CATDTGASGYGYTF. The CDR3 nucleotides read TGTGCCACCGACACAGGGGCTTCCGGCTATGGCTACACCTTC.

V and J are TRBV27 and TRBJ1-2; no reliable D call. Trimming stripped 3 bases from V and 8 bases from J, with 10 bases between. Germline assignment: CDR1 MNHEY and CDR2 SMNVEV (reference sequence). CDR3 length: 12 amino acids. The CDR3 region is CASSLAGGGYTF. The DNA of the CDR3 is TGTGCCAGCAGTTTGGCGGGTGGAGGCTACACCTTC.

The CDR3: CASSLQGTENTEAFF. CDR3 DNA: TGTGCCAGCAGTCTCCAGGGGACAGAGAACACTGAAGCTTTCTTT. This chain links TRBV2 with TRBJ1-1; 7 positions match TRBD1. The J segment lost 1 base and the V segment lost 5 bases, leaving 7 bases of the junction unmatched. From germline, CDR1 is SNHLY and CDR2 FYNNEI. The CDR3 is 15 residues long.

This chain uses TRBV30 with TRBJ1-1; D not resolved. V was cut by 3 bases and J by 1 base, with 9 bases left in between. This CDR3 is 13 amino acids long. Germline V CDR1 and CDR2: GTSNPN, SVGIG (reference sequence). The CDR3 region is CAWSPYRNTEAFF. Here the CDR3 DNA reads TGTGCCTGGAGCCCTTATCGGAACACTGAAGCTTTCTTT.

The chain carries TRBV6-5 and TRBJ1-1; 8 nucleotides agree with TRBD1. The CDR3 is 13 amino acids. Unmatched junction bases numbered 9, after V lost 4 bases and J lost 11 bases. CDR1 is MNHEY, CDR2 SVGAGI, per germline. Here the CDR3 reads CASSSGQAKGAFF. CDR3 nucleotide sequence: TGTGCCAGCAGTTCGGGACAGGCGAAGGGGGCTTTCTTT.

The rearrangement joins TRBV5-4 to TRBJ2-3, with D perhaps matching TRBD1 (5 bases). The ends were cut back, 0 bases at V and 5 bases at J, with 10 bases in the middle. The CDR3 extends over 14 amino acids. Germline loops: CDR1 SGHNT, CDR2 YYREEE (reference sequence). CDR3 residues: CASSLAQGRDTQYF. The DNA of the CDR3 is TGTGCCAGCAGCTTGGCCCAGGGAAGAGATACGCAGTATTTT.

The chain employs TRBV27 and TRBJ1-6; 9 positions match TRBD1. Per germline, CDR1 MNHEY and CDR2 SMNVEV (reference sequence). With 6 bases clipped from V and 9 bases from J, the junction kept 3 bases outside the gene matches. The CDR3 loop spans 13 amino acids. The CDR3 loop reads CASRRTGASPLHF. CDR3 bases: TGTGCCAGCAGGAGGACAGGGGCTTCACCCCTCCACTTT.

This chain connects TRBV10-2 to TRBJ2-4; 8 bases are a match to TRBD2. The germline CDR1 and CDR2 sequences are WSHSY and SAAADI. The CDR3 consists of 14 residues. V gave up 6 bases and J gave up 8 bases; unmatched junction bases: 9. CDR3 sequence: CASSPGGGSYIQYF. For the CDR3, the DNA is TGCGCCAGCAGCCCCGGGGGGGGCTCATACATTCAGTACTTC.

V usage is TRBV19 and J usage is TRBJ1-1; D may be TRBD1 (5 bases). V shed 10 bases and J shed 3 bases, with 12 bases lying between them. Germline V gene lookup returns CDR1 LNHDA and CDR2 SQIVND (reference sequence). The CDR3 extends over 12 amino acids. CDR3 in amino acids: CATKGRDTEAFF. The CDR3 DNA follows: TGTGCCACTAAGGGGAGGGACACTGAAGCTTTCTTT.

The chain employs TRBV3-1 (or the pseudogene TRBV3-2) and TRBJ2-2; no definite D call. Trimming shortened V by 4 bases and J by 1 base, and 4 bases separated the two germline ends. Germline values: CDR1 LGHDT, CDR2 YNNKEL (reference sequence). The CDR3 spans 13 residues. In nucleotides, the CDR3 is TGTGCCAGCAGCCCTTTGAACACCGGGGAGCTGTTTTTT. The encoded protein is CASSPLNTGELFF.

This chain uses TRBV19 with TRBJ1-4, with a weak D call TRBD1 (6 bases). The CDR3 loop spans 19 amino acids. Trimming left V 7 bases short and J 0 bases short, with 24 bases between. The V gene's germline CDR1 is LNHDA and CDR2 SQIVND (reference sequence). Here the CDR3 DNA reads TGTGCCAGTATAGCTCCCCGGACAGACCCAGCCGCAACTAATGAAAAACTGTTTTTT. Translated: CASIAPRTDPAATNEKLFF.

The V and J genes are TRBV7-8 and TRBJ2-5; TRBD1 matches at 8 bases. V dropped 2 bases and J dropped 1; count of bases not matched to a gene: 6. CDR3 length: 16 amino acids. Germline values: CDR1 SGHVS, CDR2 FQNEAQ. The CDR3 is CASSLSGRGPQETQYF. CDR3 nucleotides: TGTGCCAGCAGCTTATCGGGCAGGGGGCCCCAAGAGACCCAGTACTTC.

The chain joins TRBV6-6 to TRBJ2-7; TRBD1 matches at 10 bases. Germline values: CDR1 MNHNY, CDR2 SVGAGI (reference sequence). The CDR3 runs 14 residues. With 2 bases clipped from V and 7 bases from J, the junction kept 5 bases outside the gene matches. The CDR3 here is CASSYGTGVGEQYF. The CDR3 DNA sequence: TGTGCCAGCAGTTACGGGACAGGGGTTGGGGAGCAGTACTTC.

The V gene is TRBV7-8, the J gene TRBJ2-5; tentatively, D is TRBD2 (5 bases). With 3 bases removed from V and 4 bases from J, the gap between germline ends came to 9 bases. The length of the CDR3 is 13 residues. Germline V gene lookup returns CDR1 SGHVS and CDR2 FQNEAQ. The CDR3 nucleotides are TGTGCCAGCAGCTTTGAAGGGAGAGAGACCCAGTACTTC. It encodes CASSFEGRETQYF.

The chain has TRBV6-4 and TRBJ2-6; tentative D call: TRBD2 (5 bases). The V and J ends lost 8 bases and 8 bases respectively, with 13 bases between them. The CDR3 totals 13 residues. In germline, CDR1 is MRHNA, CDR2 SNTAGT. This chain's CDR3 is CASGLPFPNVLTF. CDR3 sequence (DNA): TGTGCCAGCGGACTCCCGTTTCCCAACGTCCTGACTTTC.

The chain links TRBV9 to TRBJ2-2; TRBD2 is a possible D gene (7 bases). Germline V CDR1 and CDR2: SGDLS, YYNGEE. This CDR3 comprises 16 residues. V was trimmed by 3 bases and J by 3 bases, leaving 15 bases between them. CDR3 DNA sequence: TGTGCCAGCAGCGAGAGGCGGGGGCTCCACACCGGGGAGCTGTTTTTT. This sequence encodes CASSERRGLHTGELFF.